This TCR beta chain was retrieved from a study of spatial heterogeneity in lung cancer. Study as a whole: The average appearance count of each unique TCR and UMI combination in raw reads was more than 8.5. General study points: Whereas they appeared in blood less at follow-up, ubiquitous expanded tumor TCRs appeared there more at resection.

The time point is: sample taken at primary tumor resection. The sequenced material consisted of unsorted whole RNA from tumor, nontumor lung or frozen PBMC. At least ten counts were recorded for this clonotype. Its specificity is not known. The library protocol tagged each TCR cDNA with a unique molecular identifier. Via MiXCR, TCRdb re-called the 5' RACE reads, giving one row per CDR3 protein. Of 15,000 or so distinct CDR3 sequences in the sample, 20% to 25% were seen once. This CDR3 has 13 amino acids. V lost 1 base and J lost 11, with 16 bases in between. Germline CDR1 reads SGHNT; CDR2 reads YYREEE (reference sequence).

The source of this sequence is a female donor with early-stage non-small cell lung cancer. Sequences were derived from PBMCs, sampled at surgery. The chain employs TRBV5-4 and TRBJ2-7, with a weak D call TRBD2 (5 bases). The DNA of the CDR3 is TGTGCCAGCAGCTTGCCTGGACTCGCAACGGAGTACTTC. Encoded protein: CASSLPGLATEYF.